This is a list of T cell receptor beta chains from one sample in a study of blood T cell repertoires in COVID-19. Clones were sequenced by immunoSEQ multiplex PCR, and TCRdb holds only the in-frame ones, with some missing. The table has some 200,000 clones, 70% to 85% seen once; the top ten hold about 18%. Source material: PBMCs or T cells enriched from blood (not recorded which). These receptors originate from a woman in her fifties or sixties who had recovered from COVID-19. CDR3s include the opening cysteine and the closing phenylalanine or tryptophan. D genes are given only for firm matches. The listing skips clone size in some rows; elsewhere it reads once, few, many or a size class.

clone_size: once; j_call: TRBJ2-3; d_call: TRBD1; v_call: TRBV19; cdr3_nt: TGTGCCAGTAGTCCTCAGGGGGCGAGAGATACGCAGTATTTT; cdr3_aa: CASSPQGARDTQYF
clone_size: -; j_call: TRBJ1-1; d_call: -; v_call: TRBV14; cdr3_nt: TGTGCCAGCAGCCAAGATTTCATCGGGTTAGCTGAAGCTTTCTTT; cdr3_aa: CASSQDFIGLAEAFF
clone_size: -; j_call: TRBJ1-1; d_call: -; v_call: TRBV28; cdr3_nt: TGTGCCAGCAGTTCCGGGAGCCTGAACACTGAAGCTTTCTTT; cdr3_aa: CASSSGSLNTEAFF
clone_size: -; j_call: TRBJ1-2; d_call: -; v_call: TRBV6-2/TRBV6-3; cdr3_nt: TGTGCCAGCAGTTACTCCCAATCCCCTGGCTACACCTTC; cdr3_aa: CASSYSQSPGYTF
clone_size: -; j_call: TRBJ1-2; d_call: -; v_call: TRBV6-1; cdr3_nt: TGTGCCAGCAGTGAAGCGCGCTCTCCGGGGGGCTATGGCTACACCTTC; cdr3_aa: CASSEARSPGGYGYTF
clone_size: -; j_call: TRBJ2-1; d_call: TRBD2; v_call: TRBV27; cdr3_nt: TGTGCCAGCAGTCCCGGGACTAGCGGGACAAATGAGCAGTTCTTC; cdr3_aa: CASSPGTSGTNEQFF
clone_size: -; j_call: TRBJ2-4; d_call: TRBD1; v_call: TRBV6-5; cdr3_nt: TGTGCCAGCAGCCAACAGGGGGGAAACATTCAGTACTTC; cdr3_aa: CASSQQGGNIQYF
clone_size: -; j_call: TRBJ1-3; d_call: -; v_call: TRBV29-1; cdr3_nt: TGCAGCGCCCGGATACAGGGCTCTGGAAACACCATATATTTT; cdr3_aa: CSARIQGSGNTIYF
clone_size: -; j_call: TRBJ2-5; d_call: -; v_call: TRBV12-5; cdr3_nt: TGTGCTAGTGGTTTGTATCCAGGGTACGAGACCCAGTACTTC; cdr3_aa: CASGLYPGYETQYF
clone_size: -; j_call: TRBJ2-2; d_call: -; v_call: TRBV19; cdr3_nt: TGTGCCAGTAGTGACCAGGGGAAGGGGTCCGGGGAGCTGTTTTTT; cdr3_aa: CASSDQGKGSGELFF
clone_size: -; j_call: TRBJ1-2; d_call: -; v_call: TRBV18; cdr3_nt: TGTGCCAGCTCACCCGATGGCAGGCACTATGGCTACACCTTC; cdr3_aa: CASSPDGRHYGYTF
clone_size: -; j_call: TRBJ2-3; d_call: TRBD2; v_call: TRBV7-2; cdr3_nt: TGTGCCAGCAGCTTAGTAGGGACTAGCGGGAGGGATACGCAGTATTTT; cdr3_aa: CASSLVGTSGRDTQYF
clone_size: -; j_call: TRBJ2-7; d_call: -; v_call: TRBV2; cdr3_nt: TGTGCCAGCAGCGAGATTGCTGAGAGGTACGAGCAGTACTTC; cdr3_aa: CASSEIAERYEQYF
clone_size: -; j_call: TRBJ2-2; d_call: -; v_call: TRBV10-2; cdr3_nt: TGCGCCAGCAGTGATTATAAGAACACCGGGGAGCTGTTTTTT; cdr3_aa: CASSDYKNTGELFF
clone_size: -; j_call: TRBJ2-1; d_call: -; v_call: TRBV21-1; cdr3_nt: TGTGCCAGCAGCAAAGGATGGGGACAGGGTGGGAATGAGCAGTTCTTC; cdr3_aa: CASSKGWGQGGNEQFF
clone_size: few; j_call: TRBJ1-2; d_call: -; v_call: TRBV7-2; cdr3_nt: TGTGCCAGCAGCCCCCAGGCTTTGCTAGGCTACACCTTC; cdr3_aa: CASSPQALLGYTF
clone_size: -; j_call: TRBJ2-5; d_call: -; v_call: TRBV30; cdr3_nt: TGTGCCTGGAGTCGGGGTTATGAAGAGACCCAGTACTTC; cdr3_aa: CAWSRGYEETQYF
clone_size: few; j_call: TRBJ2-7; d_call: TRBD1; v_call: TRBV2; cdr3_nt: TGTGCCAGCAGAGGGGGGACAGGGGCGGGCCACGAGCAGTACTTC; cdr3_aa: CASRGGTGAGHEQYF
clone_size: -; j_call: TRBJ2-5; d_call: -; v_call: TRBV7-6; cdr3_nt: TGTGCCAGCAGCACGCGCGACGGGATAGAGACCCAGTACTTC; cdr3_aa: CASSTRDGIETQYF
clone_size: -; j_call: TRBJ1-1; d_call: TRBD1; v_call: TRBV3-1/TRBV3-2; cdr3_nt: TGTGCCAGCAGCTCCACGGACAGGGGCGCAGCTTTCTTT; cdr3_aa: CASSSTDRGAAFF
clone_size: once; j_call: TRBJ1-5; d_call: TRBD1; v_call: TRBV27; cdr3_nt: TGTGCCAGCATTGAAACAGGGGCCGGAGGTCAGCCCCAGCATTTT; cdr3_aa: CASIETGAGGQPQHF
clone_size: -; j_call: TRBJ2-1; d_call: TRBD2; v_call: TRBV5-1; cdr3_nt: TGCGCCAGCAGCTTGGAGCACTCCGGACTAGCGGGAGTCGATGAGCAGTTCTTC; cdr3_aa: CASSLEHSGLAGVDEQFF
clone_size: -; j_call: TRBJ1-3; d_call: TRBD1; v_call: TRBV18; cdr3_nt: TGTGCCAGCTCACGGGGGGACAGTTCTCCTGGAAACACCATATATTTT; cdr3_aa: CASSRGDSSPGNTIYF
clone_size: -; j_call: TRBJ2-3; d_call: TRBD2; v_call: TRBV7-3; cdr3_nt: TGTGCCAGCAGCTTAACGCCCCAGACTAGCGGGACACCCGATACGCAGTATTTT; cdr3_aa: CASSLTPQTSGTPDTQYF
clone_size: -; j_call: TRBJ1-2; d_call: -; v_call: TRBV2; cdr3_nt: TGTGCCAGCAGAGAGGACATCTCGGATGGCTACACCTTC; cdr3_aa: CASREDISDGYTF
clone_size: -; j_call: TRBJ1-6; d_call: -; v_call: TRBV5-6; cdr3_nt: TGTGCCAGCAGCTTGGGCAGGGCGTATGGGCCCCTCCACTTT; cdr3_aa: CASSLGRAYGPLHF
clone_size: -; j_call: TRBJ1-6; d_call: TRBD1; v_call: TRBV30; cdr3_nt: TGTGCCTACAACAGGGGCGTCTATAATTCACCCCTCCACTTT; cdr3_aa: CAYNRGVYNSPLHF
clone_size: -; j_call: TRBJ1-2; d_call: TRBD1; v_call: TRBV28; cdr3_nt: TGTGCCAGCAGTTGGCAGGGGGTTGGCTACACCTTC; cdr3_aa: CASSWQGVGYTF
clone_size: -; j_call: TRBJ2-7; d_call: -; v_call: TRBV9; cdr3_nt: TGTGCCAGCAGCCCCGCCTTGGCAGGGTGGTCCTACGAGCAGTACTTC; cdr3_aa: CASSPALAGWSYEQYF
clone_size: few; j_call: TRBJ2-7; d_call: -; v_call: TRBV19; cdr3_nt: TGTGCCAGTAGTATAATGGGCGGGACCTCCTACGAGCAGTACTTC; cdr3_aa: CASSIMGGTSYEQYF
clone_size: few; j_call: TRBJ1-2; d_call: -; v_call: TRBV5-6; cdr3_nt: TGTGCCAGCTGTTCCTTGGAAGGGACTGCCTATGGCTACACCTTC; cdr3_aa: CASCSLEGTAYGYTF
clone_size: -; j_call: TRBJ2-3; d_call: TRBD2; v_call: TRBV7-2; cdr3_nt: TGTGCCAGCAGCTCGGGACTAGCGGGAGGGGCGCCTCAAAATACGCAGTATTTT; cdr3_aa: CASSSGLAGGAPQNTQYF
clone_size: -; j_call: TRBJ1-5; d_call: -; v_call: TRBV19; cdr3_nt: TGTGCCAGTAGAGAGTTCCTTAATCAGCCCCAGCATTTT; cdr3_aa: CASREFLNQPQHF
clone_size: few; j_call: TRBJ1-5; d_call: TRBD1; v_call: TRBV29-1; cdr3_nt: TGCAGCGTCGCGACAGGGGTAAATCAGCCCCAGCATTTT; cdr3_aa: CSVATGVNQPQHF
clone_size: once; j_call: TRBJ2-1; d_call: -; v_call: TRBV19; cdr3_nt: TGTGCCAGTAGTATTGTTTCCGGTTACAATGAGCAGTTCTTC; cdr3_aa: CASSIVSGYNEQFF
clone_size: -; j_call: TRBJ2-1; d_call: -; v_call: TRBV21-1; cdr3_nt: TGTGCCAGCAGCAAAGAAACGGGGGGACCCAGCGGCAATGAGCAGTTCTTC; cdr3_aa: CASSKETGGPSGNEQFF
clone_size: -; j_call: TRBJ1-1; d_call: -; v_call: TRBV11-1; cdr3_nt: TGTGCCAGCAGGTCTGGGCTGAACACTGAAGCTTTCTTT; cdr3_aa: CASRSGLNTEAFF
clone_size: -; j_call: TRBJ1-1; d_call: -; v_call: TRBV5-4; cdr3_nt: TGTGCCAGCAGCTCGCCCCTGCAGGGGAACACTGAAGCTTTCTTT; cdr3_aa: CASSSPLQGNTEAFF
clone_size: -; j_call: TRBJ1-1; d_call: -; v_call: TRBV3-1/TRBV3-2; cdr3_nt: TGTGCCAGCAGTCAAACAGGGTTGTGGACTGAAGCTTTCTTT; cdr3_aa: CASSQTGLWTEAFF
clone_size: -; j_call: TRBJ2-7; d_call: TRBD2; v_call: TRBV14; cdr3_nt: TGTGCCAGCAGCTACATTACTAGCGTCAACCTAGGGGAGCAGTACTTC; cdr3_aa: CASSYITSVNLGEQYF
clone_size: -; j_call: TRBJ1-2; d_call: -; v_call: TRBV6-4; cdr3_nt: TGTGCCAGCAGCCCCGAAGGAGGGCCTGGCTACACCTTC; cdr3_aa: CASSPEGGPGYTF
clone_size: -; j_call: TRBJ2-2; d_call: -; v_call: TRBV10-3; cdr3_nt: TGTGCCATCAGTGAGTCTGACAGAGTCGGGGAGCTGTTTTTT; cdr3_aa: CAISESDRVGELFF
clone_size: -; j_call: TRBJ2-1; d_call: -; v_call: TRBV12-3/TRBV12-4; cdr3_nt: TGTGCCAGCAGCGGAGAGGCTGAGCAGTTCTTC; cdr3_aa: CASSGEAEQFF
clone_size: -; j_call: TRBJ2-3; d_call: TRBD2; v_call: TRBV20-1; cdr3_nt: TGCAGTGCTAGTCCCGGACTAGCGGGAGGGCCGGGCACAGATACGCAGTATTTT; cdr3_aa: CSASPGLAGGPGTDTQYF
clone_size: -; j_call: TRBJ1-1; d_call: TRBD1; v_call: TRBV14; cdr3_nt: TGTGCCAGCAGCCAAGATCCAGGGGGGAGGACTGAAGCTTTCTTT; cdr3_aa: CASSQDPGGRTEAFF
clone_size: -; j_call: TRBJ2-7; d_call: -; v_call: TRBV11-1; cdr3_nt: TGTGCCAGCAGCTTAGTGAGACACTCCTACGAGCAGTACTTC; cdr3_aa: CASSLVRHSYEQYF
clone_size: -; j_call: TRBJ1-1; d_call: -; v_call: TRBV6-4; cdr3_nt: TGTGCCAGCAGTCAACAGGGAAACACTGAAGCTTTCTTT; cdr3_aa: CASSQQGNTEAFF
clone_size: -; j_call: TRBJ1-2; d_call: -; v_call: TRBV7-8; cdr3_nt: TGTGCCAGCAGCTTAGGCCCAGGGCTGGATGGCTACACCTTC; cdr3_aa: CASSLGPGLDGYTF
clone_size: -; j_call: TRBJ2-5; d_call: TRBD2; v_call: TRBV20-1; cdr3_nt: TGCAGTGGCGGGAGGGGAGAGACCCAGTACTTC; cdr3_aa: CSGGRGETQYF
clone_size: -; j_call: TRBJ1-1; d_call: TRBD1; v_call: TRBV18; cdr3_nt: TGTGCCAGCTCACCCGGACAGGGTAACACTGAAGCTTTCTTT; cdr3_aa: CASSPGQGNTEAFF
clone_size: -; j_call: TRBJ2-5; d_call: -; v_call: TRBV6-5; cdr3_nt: TGTGCCAGCAGTTACTCTACTTTGGAGACCCAGTACTTC; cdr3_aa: CASSYSTLETQYF